This T cell receptor beta chain is from a study of CXCR3-negative and CXCR3-positive naive CD8 T cells. Whole-study results and caveats: Naive cells positive for CXCR3 carried more hydrophobic TRB CDR3s than CXCR3-negative ones.

Researchers prepared the TRB cDNA libraries using 5' RACE with UMI labels. TCRdb reworked the 5' RACE reads into one entry per CDR3 protein, no DNA. This table lists fewer than 90,000 distinct CDR3 sequences. The CDR3 loop spans 16 amino acids. From germline, CDR1 is MDHEN and CDR2 SYDVKM. Worth noting for this clonotype: The antigen is undetermined.

V is TRBV28 and J is TRBJ2-1; TCRdb picks TRBD1, but there is no DNA to check that call. This receptor was obtained from a human donor in good health. Some clones in this sample may be carry-over from other donors' samples. The sequencing sample was made of naive CXCR3+ CD8+ T cells from blood. Subset described: CD45RO-CCR7+CD27+CD95- naive CD8+ T cells expressing CXCR3 (TNR3+). The CDR3 here is CASRRTGEGSYNEQFF.